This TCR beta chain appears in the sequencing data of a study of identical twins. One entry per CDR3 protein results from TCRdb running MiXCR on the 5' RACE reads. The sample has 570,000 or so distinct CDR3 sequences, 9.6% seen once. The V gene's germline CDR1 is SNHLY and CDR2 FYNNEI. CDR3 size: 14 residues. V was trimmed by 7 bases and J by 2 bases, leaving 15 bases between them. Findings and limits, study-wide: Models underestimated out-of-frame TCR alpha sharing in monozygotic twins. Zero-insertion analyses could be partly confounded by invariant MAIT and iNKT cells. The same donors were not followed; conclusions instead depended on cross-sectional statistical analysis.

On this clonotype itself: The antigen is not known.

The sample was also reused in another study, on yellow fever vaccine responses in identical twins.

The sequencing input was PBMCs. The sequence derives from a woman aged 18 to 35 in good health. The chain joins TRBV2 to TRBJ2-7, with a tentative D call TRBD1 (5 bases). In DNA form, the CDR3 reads TGTGCCAGCAAATGGGGCAGGGAAACCTACGAGCAGTACTTC. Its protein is CASKWGRETYEQYF.